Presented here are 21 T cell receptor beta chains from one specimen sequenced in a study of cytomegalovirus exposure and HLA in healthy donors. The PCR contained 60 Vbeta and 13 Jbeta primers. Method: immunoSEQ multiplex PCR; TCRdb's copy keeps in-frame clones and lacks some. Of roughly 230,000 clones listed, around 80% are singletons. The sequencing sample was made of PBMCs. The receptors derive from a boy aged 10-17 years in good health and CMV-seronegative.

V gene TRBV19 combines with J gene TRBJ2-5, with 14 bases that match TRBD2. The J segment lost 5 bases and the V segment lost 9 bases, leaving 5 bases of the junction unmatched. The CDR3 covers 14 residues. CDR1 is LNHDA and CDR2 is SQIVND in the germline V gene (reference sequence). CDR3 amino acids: CASSGLAGVETQYF. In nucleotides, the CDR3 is TGTGCCAGCTCGGGACTAGCGGGAGTGGAGACCCAGTACTTC.

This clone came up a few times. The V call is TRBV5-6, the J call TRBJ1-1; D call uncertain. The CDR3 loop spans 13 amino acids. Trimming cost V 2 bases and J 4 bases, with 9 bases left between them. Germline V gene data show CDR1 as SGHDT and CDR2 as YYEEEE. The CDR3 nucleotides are TGTGCCAGCAGCTTACAATTTGGCACTGAAGCTTTCTTT. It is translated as CASSLQFGTEAFF.

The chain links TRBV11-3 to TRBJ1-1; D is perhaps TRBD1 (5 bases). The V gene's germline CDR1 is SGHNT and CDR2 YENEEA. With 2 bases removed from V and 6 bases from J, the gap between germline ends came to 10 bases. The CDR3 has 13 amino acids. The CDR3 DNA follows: TGTGCCAGCAGCTTACCCCACAGGCCTGAAGCTTTCTTT. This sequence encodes CASSLPHRPEAFF. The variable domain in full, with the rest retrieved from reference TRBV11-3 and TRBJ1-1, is EAGVVQSPRYKIIEKKQPVAFWCNPISGHNTLYWYLQNLGQGPELLIRYENEEAVDDSQLPKDRFSAERLKGVDSTLKIQPAELGDSAVYLCASSLPHRPEAFFGQGTRLTVV.

The CDR3, as DNA: TGTGCCAGCAGCTTAGGGGTAGGAACAGATGGCTACACCTTC. Its translation is CASSLGVGTDGYTF. The rearrangement links TRBV7-6 to TRBJ1-2, with D unresolved. V was trimmed by 1 base and J by 6 bases, leaving 12 bases between them. Germline-derived CDR1 and CDR2 are SGHVS and FNYEAQ. The CDR3 is 14 residues long.

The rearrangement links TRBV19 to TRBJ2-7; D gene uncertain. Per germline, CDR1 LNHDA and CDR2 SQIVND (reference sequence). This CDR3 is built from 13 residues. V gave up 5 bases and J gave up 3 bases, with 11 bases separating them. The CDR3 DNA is TGTGCCAGTAGTTCCCAGAAGTACTACGAGCAGTACTTC. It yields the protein CASSSQKYYEQYF.

In DNA form, the CDR3 reads TGTGCCAGCAGCGTACAGGGGGCCGCTTCCACTGAAGCTTTCTTT. Protein product: CASSVQGAASTEAFF. The chain uses TRBV11-2 and TRBJ1-1; 9 bases fit TRBD1. This CDR3 is 15 amino acids long. Germline lookup yields CDR1 SGHAT and CDR2 FQNNGV. Trimming at V came to 5 bases and at J to 4 bases, leaving 8 bases not matched to a gene.

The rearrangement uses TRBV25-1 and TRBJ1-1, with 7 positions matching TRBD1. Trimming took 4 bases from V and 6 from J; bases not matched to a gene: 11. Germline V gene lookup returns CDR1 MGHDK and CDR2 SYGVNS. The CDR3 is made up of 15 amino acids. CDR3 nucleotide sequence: TGTGCCAGCAGTGTACTGGGACAGTCTCTTCCTGAAGCTTTCTTT. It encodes CASSVLGQSLPEAFF.

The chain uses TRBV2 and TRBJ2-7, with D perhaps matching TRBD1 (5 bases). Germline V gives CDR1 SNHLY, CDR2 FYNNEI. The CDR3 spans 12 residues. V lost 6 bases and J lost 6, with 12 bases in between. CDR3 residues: CASRKRGSEQYF. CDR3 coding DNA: TGTGCCAGCAGAAAAAGGGGTAGCGAGCAGTACTTC.

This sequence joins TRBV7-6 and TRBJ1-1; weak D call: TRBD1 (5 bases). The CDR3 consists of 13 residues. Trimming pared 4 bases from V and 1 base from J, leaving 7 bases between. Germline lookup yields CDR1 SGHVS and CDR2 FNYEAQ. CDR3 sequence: CASSSGQNTEAFF. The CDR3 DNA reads TGTGCCAGCAGCTCCGGACAGAACACTGAAGCTTTCTTT.

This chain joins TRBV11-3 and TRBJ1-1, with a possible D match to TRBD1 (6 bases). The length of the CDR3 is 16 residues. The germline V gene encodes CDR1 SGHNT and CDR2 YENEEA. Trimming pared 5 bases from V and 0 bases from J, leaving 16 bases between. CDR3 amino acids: CASSHYRDGMNTEAFF. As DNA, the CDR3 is TGTGCCAGCAGCCACTACAGGGATGGAATGAACACTGAAGCTTTCTTT. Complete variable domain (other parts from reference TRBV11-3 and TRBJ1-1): EAGVVQSPRYKIIEKKQPVAFWCNPISGHNTLYWYLQNLGQGPELLIRYENEEAVDDSQLPKDRFSAERLKGVDSTLKIQPAELGDSAVYLCASSHYRDGMNTEAFFGQGTRLTVV.

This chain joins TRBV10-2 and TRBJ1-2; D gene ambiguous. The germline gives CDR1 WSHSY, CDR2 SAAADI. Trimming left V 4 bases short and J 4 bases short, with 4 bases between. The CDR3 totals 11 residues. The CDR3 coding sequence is TGCGCCAGCAGTGCCCTCTATGGCTACACCTTC. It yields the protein CASSALYGYTF.

The CDR3 DNA is TGTGCCAGCAGCTTAGCCCTTAGAGTGCAGTACTTC. Translation gives CASSLALRVQYF. This sequence joins TRBV7-9 and TRBJ2-7, with D unresolved. Germline CDR1 is SEHNR and CDR2 is FQNEAQ (reference sequence). CDR3 length equals 12 residues. V lost 0 bases and J 9 bases, leaving 9 bases between the germline ends.

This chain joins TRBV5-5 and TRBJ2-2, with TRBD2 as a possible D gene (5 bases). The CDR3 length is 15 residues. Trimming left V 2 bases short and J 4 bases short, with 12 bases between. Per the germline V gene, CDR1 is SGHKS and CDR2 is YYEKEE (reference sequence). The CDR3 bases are TGTGCCAGCAGCTTAGAACTAGATTCCACCGGGGAGCTGTTTTTT. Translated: CASSLELDSTGELFF.

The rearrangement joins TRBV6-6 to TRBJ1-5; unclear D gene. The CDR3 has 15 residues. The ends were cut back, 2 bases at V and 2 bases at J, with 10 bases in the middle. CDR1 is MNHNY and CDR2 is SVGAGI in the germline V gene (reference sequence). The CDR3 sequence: CASSYERVGNQPQHF. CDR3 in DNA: TGTGCCAGCAGTTACGAGAGGGTCGGCAATCAGCCCCAGCATTTT.

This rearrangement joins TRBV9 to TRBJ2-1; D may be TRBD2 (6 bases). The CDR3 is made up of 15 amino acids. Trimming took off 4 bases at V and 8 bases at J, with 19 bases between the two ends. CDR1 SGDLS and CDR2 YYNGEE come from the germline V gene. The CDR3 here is CASSPNRYLAYEQFF. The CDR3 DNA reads TGTGCCAGCAGCCCCAACCGCTATCTAGCGTATGAGCAGTTCTTC.

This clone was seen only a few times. This CDR3 reads CASSFRGNYGYTF. In DNA, the CDR3 is TGTGCCAGCAGTTTCAGGGGAAACTATGGCTACACCTTC. The chain carries TRBV6-5 and TRBJ1-2; D is perhaps TRBD1 (6 bases). Germline V gene data show CDR1 as MNHEY and CDR2 as SVGAGI. The V gene lost 4 bases and the J gene lost 2 bases, with 8 bases spanning the gap. The CDR3 consists of 13 residues.

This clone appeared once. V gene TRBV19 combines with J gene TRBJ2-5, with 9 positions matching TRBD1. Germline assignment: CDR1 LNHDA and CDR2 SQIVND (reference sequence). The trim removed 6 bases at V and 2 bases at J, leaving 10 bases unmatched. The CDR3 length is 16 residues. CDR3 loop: CASRGQGMRTQETQYF. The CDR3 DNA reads TGTGCCAGTAGGGGACAGGGAATGAGAACTCAAGAGACCCAGTACTTC.

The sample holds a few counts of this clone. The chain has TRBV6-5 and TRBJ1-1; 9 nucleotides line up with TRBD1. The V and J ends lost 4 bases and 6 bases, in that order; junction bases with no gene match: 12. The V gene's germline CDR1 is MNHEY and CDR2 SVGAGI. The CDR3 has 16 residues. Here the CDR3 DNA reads TGTGCCAGCAGTTTATTCCCGGGACAGGGAAGCGCTGAAGCTTTCTTT. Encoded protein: CASSLFPGQGSAEAFF.

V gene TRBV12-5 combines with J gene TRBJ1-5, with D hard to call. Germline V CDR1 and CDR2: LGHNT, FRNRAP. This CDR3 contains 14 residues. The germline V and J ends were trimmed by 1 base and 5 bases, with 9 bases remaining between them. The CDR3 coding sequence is TGTGCTAGTGGTTTGGAACAAACCTATCAGCCCCAGCATTTT. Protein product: CASGLEQTYQPQHF. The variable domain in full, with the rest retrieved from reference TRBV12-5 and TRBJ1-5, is DARVTQTPRHKVTEMGQEVTMRCQPILGHNTVFWYRQTMMQGLELLAYFRNRAPLDDSGMPKDRFSAEMPDATLATLKIQPSEPRDSAVYFCASGLEQTYQPQHFGDGTRLSIL.

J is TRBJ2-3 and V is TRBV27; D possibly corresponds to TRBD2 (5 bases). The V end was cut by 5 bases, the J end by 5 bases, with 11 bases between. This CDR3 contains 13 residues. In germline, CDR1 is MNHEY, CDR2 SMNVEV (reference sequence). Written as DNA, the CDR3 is TGTGCCAGCAGTACCCTAGCACAAGATACGCAGTATTTT. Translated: CASSTLAQDTQYF.

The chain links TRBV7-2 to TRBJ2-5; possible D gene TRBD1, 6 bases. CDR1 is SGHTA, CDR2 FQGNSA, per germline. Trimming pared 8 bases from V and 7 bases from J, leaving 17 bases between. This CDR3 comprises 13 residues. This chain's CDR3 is CASARFSRGTQYF. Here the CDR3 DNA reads TGTGCCAGCGCTCGTTTTTCCAGGGGGACCCAGTACTTC.